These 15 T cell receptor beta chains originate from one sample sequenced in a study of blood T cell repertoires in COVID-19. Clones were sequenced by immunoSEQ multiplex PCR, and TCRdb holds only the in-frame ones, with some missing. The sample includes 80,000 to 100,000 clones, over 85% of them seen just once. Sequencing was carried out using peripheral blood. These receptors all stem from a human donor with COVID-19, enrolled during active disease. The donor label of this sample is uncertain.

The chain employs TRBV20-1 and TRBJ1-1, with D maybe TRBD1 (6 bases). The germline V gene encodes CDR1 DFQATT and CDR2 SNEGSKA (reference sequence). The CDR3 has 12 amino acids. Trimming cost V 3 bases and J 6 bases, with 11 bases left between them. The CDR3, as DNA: TGCAGTGCTAGTGAGCCAGGGGCTGAAGCTTTCTTT. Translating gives CSASEPGAEAFF.

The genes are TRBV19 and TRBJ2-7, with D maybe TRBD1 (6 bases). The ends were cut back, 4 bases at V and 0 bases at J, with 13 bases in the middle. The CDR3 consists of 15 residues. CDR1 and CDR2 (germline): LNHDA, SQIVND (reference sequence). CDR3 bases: TGTGCCAGTAGTACTGGGACATTTTACTCCTACGAGCAGTACTTC. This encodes CASSTGTFYSYEQYF. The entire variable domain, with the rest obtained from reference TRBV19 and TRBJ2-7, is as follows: DGGITQSPKYLFRKEGQNVTLSCEQNLNHDAMYWYRQDPGQGLRLIYYSQIVNDFQKGDIAEGYSVSREKKESFPLTVTSAQKNPTAFYLCASSTGTFYSYEQYFGPGTRLTVT.

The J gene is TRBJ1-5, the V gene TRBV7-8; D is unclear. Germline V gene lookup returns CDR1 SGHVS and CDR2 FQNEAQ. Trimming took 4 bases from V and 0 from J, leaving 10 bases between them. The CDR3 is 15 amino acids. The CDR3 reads CASSSGLSSNQPQHF. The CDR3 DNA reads TGTGCCAGCAGCTCAGGATTATCTAGCAATCAGCCCCAGCATTTT.

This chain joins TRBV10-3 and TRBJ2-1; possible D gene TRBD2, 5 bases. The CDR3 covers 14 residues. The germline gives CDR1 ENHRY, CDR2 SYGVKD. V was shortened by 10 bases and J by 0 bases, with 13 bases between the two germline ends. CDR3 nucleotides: TGTGCCACCGGAGGCCTGAGCTCCTACAATGAGCAGTTCTTC. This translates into CATGGLSSYNEQFF.

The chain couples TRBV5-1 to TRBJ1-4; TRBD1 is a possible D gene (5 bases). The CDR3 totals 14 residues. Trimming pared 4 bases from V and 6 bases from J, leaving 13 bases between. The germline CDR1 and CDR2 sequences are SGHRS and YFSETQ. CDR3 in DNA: TGCGCCAGCAGCCCGGACCCACAGGATGAAAAACTGTTTTTT. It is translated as CASSPDPQDEKLFF.

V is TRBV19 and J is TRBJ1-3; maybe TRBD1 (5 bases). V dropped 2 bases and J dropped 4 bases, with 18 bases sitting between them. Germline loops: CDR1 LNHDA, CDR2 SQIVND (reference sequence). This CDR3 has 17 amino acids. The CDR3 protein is CASSIRGGAYAGNTIYF. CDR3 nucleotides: TGTGCCAGTAGTATACGCGGAGGGGCGTACGCGGGAAACACCATATATTTT. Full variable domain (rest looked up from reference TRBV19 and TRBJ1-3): DGGITQSPKYLFRKEGQNVTLSCEQNLNHDAMYWYRQDPGQGLRLIYYSQIVNDFQKGDIAEGYSVSREKKESFPLTVTSAQKNPTAFYLCASSIRGGAYAGNTIYFGEGSWLTVV.

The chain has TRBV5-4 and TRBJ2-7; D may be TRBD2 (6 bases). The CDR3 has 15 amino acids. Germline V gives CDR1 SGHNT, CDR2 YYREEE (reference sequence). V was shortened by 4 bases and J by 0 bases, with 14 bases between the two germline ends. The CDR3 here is CASSPPGGSSYEQYF. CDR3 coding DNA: TGTGCCAGCAGCCCGCCTGGGGGGAGCTCCTACGAGCAGTACTTC. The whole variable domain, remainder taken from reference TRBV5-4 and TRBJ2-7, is ETGVTQSPTHLIKTRGQQVTLRCSSQSGHNTVSWYQQALGQGPQFIFQYYREEENGRGNFPPRFSGLQFPNYSSELNVNALELDDSALYLCASSPPGGSSYEQYFGPGTRLTVT.

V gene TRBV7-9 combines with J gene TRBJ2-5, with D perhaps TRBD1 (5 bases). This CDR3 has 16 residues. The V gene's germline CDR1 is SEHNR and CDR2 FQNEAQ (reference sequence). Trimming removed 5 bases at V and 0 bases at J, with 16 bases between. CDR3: CASSQSRPDNQETQYF. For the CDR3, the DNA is TGTGCCAGCAGCCAAAGCCGCCCGGACAACCAAGAGACCCAGTACTTC.

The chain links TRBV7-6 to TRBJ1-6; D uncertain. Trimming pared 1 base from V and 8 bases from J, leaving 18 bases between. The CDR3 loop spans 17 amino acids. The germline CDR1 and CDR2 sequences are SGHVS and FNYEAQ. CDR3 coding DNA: TGTGCCAGCAGCTTAGGCAGCGGTGACATGACCTATTCACCCCTCCACTTT. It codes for CASSLGSGDMTYSPLHF.

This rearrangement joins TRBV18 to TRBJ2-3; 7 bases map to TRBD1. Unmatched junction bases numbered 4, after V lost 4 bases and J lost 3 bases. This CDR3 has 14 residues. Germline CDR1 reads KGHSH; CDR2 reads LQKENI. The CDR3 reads CASSLGQDTDTQYF. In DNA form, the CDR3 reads TGTGCCAGCTCACTCGGACAGGATACAGATACGCAGTATTTT.

The CDR3 reads CATTVRDNGYTF. CDR3 sequence (DNA): TGTGCCACCACGGTCCGGGATAATGGCTACACCTTC. The chain uses TRBV6-6 and TRBJ1-2; no firm D call. Between the trimmed V and J ends, which lost 10 bases and 6 bases, there was a span of 15 bases. CDR3 length: 12 residues. CDR1 and CDR2 (germline): MNHNY, SVGAGI (reference sequence).

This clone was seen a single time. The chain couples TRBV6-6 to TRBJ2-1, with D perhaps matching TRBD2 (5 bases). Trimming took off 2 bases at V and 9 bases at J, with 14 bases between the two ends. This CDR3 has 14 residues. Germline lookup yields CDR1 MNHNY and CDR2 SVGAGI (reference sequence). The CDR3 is CASSYTSSGPEQFF. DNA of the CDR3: TGTGCCAGCAGTTACACTAGTAGTGGTCCTGAGCAGTTCTTC.

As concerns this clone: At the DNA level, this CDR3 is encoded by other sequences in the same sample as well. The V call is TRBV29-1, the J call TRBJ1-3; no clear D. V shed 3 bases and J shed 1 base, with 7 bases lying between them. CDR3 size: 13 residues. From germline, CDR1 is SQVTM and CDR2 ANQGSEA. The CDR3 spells CSVEEGSGNTIYF. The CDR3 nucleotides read TGCAGCGTTGAGGAGGGTTCTGGAAACACCATATATTTT.

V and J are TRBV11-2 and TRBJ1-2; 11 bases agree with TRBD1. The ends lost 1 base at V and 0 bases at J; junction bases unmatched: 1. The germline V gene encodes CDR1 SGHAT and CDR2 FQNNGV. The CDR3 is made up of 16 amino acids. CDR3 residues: CASSLVGQGANYGYTF. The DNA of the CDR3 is TGTGCCAGCAGCTTAGTGGGACAGGGGGCTAACTATGGCTACACCTTC.

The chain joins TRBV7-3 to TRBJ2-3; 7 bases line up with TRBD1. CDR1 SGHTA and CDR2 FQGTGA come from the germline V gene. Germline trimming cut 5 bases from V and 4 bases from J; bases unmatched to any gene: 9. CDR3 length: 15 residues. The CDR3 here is CASSVTGAQADTQYF. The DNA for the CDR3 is TGTGCCAGCAGCGTCACAGGGGCGCAGGCAGATACGCAGTATTTT. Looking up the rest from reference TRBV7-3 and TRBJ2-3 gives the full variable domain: GAGVSQTPSNKVTEKGKYVELRCDPISGHTALYWYRQSLGQGPEFLIYFQGTGAADDSGLPNDRFFAVRPEGSVSTLKIQRTERGDSAVYLCASSVTGAQADTQYFGPGTRLTVL.